This TCR beta chain was sequenced in a study of blood T cell repertoires in COVID-19. The overall study: Samples came from the United States, Italy and Spain, spanning acute and convalescent COVID-19.

Between the trimmed V and J ends, which lost 5 bases and 6 bases, there was a span of 13 bases. Germline lookup yields CDR1 WNHNN and CDR2 SYGVQD (reference sequence). This CDR3 has 13 amino acids. The data were produced by immunoSEQ multiplex PCR, yet TCRdb's version contains in-frame clones alone and is incomplete. Of around 180,000 clones listed, around 87% are singletons. This chain links TRBV10-1 with TRBJ1-1; D unclear. This receptor was identified in a man aged 35 to 55 with active or convalescent COVID-19. The sequenced sample was peripheral blood. CDR3 residues: CASSPGVLAEAFF. The CDR3 nucleotides are TGCGCCAGCAGTCCCGGAGTGTTAGCTGAAGCTTTCTTT.